This note documents a single T cell receptor (beta chain) sequence. The target antigen is unknown. This sample is part of a study of shared clonotypes between healthy human individuals. Whole-study findings and limits: Estimated clonotype richness was generally higher in naive than memory subsets. Naive CD4 clonotypes were shared across a handful of donors at around 5%.

Splitting of CD4+ cells produced CD45RA+ naive and CD45RA-negative memory subsets. Each cell subset's genomic DNA was divided evenly among several immunoSEQ plates. Clones were read by immunoSEQ multiplex PCR, and TCRdb kept only the in-frame ones, dropping some. This sample has about a million clones, with about 75% found just once. The specimen was memory CD4+ T cells sorted from blood. Subset specified: CD45RA-negative fraction. This receptor was obtained from a man in his late teens or twenties in good health.

CDR3 DNA: TGCGCCAGCAGCCGAGGGGGGATAGCGGGAGGGCCCCACAATGAGCAGTTCTTC. It translates to CASSRGGIAGGPHNEQFF. The rearrangement joins TRBV4-1 to TRBJ2-1; 11 positions agree with TRBD2. Per germline, CDR1 MGHRA and CDR2 YSYEKL. J gave up 5 bases and V 4 bases, and 13 bases lay outside the gene matches. The CDR3 runs to 18 residues.